Below are 19 T cell receptor beta chains sequenced from a single sample in a study of chemoradiotherapy in HPV16-positive cancers. Here immunoSEQ multiplex PCR was the method, and the copy in TCRdb shows in-frame clones only, minus some. The sample includes some 3,100 clones, under 90% seen only once; the top ten take approximately 3%. Material: tumor tissue, obtained from a patient who underwent chemoradiotherapy. Every receptor here comes from a human donor with HPV-associated anogenital cancer.

J is TRBJ2-5 and V is TRBV12-5; perhaps TRBD1 as D (6 bases). This CDR3 is built from 15 residues. CDR1 is LGHNT and CDR2 is FRNRAP in the germline V gene. Trimming took off 8 bases at V and 1 base at J, with 17 bases between the two ends. The CDR3 sequence: CASSALQGRQETQYF. In DNA form, the CDR3 reads TGTGCTAGTAGCGCATTACAGGGACGCCAAGAGACCCAGTACTTC.

The rearrangement links TRBV10-2 to TRBJ1-1; D is unresolved. The germline V and J ends were trimmed by 0 bases and 8 bases, with 10 bases remaining between them. The germline V gene encodes CDR1 WSHSY and CDR2 SAAADI. The CDR3 sequence is 13 residues long. The CDR3 region has the DNA TGCGCCAGCAGTGAGTCCGAGGCAGCCGAAGCTTTCTTT. It codes for CASSESEAAEAFF.

The chain couples TRBV4-2 to TRBJ1-2; 9 nucleotides align to TRBD1. CDR3 length: 14 residues. CDR1 is LGHNA and CDR2 is YNFKEQ in the germline V gene. V shed 4 bases and J 4 bases; nucleotides not matched to a gene: 4. CDR3 sequence reads: CASSLSTGGYGYTF. The CDR3 DNA is TGTGCCAGCAGCCTATCGACAGGGGGCTATGGCTACACCTTC.

The V and J genes are TRBV25-1 and TRBJ2-2, with TRBD2 matching over 10 bases. This CDR3 region has 18 residues. Trimming at V came to 4 bases and at J to 5 bases, leaving 13 bases not matched to a gene. CDR1 MGHDK and CDR2 SYGVNS come from the germline V gene. The CDR3 sequence is CASSASLAGVTPTGELFF. In DNA, the CDR3 is TGTGCCAGCAGTGCTTCTCTAGCGGGAGTAACCCCAACCGGGGAGCTGTTTTTT.

The genes are TRBV2 and TRBJ1-6, with 7 nucleotides matching TRBD1. Unmatched junction bases numbered 8, after V lost 5 bases and J lost 10 bases. Germline V gene sequence: CDR1 SNHLY, CDR2 FYNNEI. The CDR3 is 14 amino acids. Here the CDR3 DNA reads TGTGCCAGCAGTCTTACAGGGGATGGATCACCCCTCCACTTT. Residues: CASSLTGDGSPLHF. The variable domain in full, with the rest retrieved from reference TRBV2 and TRBJ1-6, is EPEVTQTPSHQVTQMGQEVILRCVPISNHLYFYWYRQILGQKVEFLVSFYNNEISEKSEIFDDQFSVERPDGSNFTLKIRSTKLEDSAMYFCASSLTGDGSPLHFGNGTRLTVT.

The gene calls are TRBV4-1 and TRBJ1-1; a weak D match, TRBD1 (5 bases). V was shortened by 3 bases and J by 2 bases, with 16 bases between the two germline ends. Germline-derived CDR1 and CDR2 are MGHRA and YSYEKL. The CDR3 is made up of 16 amino acids. The CDR3 sequence: CASSQPGRKVNTEAFF. The CDR3, as DNA: TGCGCCAGCAGCCAGCCGGGACGCAAAGTCAACACTGAAGCTTTCTTT.

This chain uses TRBV6-1 with TRBJ2-3; 7 bases are shared with TRBD2. Germline CDR1 reads MNHNS; CDR2 reads SASEGT. The CDR3 sequence is 14 residues long. V lost 4 bases to trimming and J lost 3 bases; unmatched junction nucleotides: 4. CDR3 coding DNA: TGTGCCAGCAGTGGGAGTAGCGGGACAGATACGCAGTATTTT. Amino acid sequence: CASSGSSGTDTQYF.

This chain uses TRBV21-1 with TRBJ2-1; the table's D call, TRBD1, has no DNA check behind it. TRBV21-1 is a pseudogene segment. This CDR3 has 17 residues. The CDR3 nucleotides are TGTGCCAGCAGGACTACGCCGGGACAGGGTTACTACAATGAGCAGTTCTTC. Translation gives CASRTTPGQGYYNEQFF.

This chain connects TRBV6-4 to TRBJ2-6, with D uncertain. This CDR3 is 15 amino acids long. In germline, CDR1 is MRHNA, CDR2 SNTAGT. Between the trimmed V and J ends, which lost 3 bases and 0 bases, there was a span of 6 bases. The CDR3 here is CASSEGSSGANVLTF. The CDR3 bases are TGTGCCAGCAGTGAAGGTAGCTCTGGGGCCAACGTCCTGACTTTC.

This clone was found a few times. The V gene is TRBV6-6, the J gene TRBJ2-5; no reliable D call. CDR3 length equals 13 residues. In germline, CDR1 is MNHNY, CDR2 SVGAGI (reference sequence). V was shortened by 2 bases and J by 2 bases, with 6 bases between the two germline ends. The CDR3 DNA follows: TGTGCCAGCAGTTACATGGAGCAAGAGACCCAGTACTTC. Translation: CASSYMEQETQYF.

This clone showed up just once. The CDR3 DNA follows: TGTGCCAGTAGTAACGTAGATCCAGGGGCGGATACGCAGTATTTT. It encodes CASSNVDPGADTQYF. The chain carries TRBV19 and TRBJ2-3; TRBD1 is a possible D gene (6 bases). Looked up from germline, CDR1 is LNHDA and CDR2 is SQIVND (reference sequence). CDR3 length equals 15 residues. Trimming shortened V by 4 bases and J by 6 bases, and 17 bases separated the two germline ends.

The genes are TRBV21-1 and TRBJ1-2. TRBV21-1 is an annotated pseudogene. This CDR3 has 14 residues. CDR3 DNA sequence: TGTGCCAGCAGCAAACCCGCGCAGAACTATGGCTACACCTTC. It encodes CASSKPAQNYGYTF.

The sample holds one count of this clone. The chain joins TRBV27 to TRBJ2-1, with a weak D call TRBD2 (6 bases). The V end was cut by 8 bases, the J end by 7 bases, with 15 bases between. Germline CDR1 is MNHEY and CDR2 is SMNVEV (reference sequence). The CDR3 is made up of 13 amino acids. CDR3 coding DNA: TGTGCCAGCCGGGGACTCCTCGGAAATGAGCAGTTCTTC. Its translation is CASRGLLGNEQFF.

The genes are TRBV7-9 and TRBJ2-6; D uncertain. Germline values: CDR1 SEHNR, CDR2 FQNEAQ (reference sequence). CDR3 length equals 17 residues. The V end was cut by 5 bases, the J end by 0 bases, with 14 bases between. This chain's CDR3 is CASSPPFRFSGANVLTF. CDR3 bases: TGTGCCAGCAGCCCACCTTTCCGTTTCTCTGGGGCCAACGTCCTGACTTTC.

The chain employs TRBV6-5 and TRBJ1-1; D possibly corresponds to TRBD1 (5 bases). The ends were cut back, 7 bases at V and 9 bases at J, with 15 bases in the middle. The length of the CDR3 is 12 residues. Looked up from germline, CDR1 is MNHEY and CDR2 is SVGAGI. CDR3 sequence (DNA): TGTGCCAGCACCCAACGGGGGGACCAAGCTTTCTTT. The encoded protein is CASTQRGDQAFF.

The chain couples TRBV6-4 to TRBJ2-1, with 14 bases that match TRBD2. The V and J ends lost 4 bases and 9 bases, in that order; junction bases with no gene match: 5. This CDR3 has 15 amino acids. The V gene's germline CDR1 is MRHNA and CDR2 SNTAGT. CDR3 sequence: CASSAGTSGGGEQFF. DNA of the CDR3: TGTGCCAGCAGTGCAGGGACTAGCGGGGGAGGTGAGCAGTTCTTC.

The gene calls are TRBV7-2 and TRBJ2-7; 10 nucleotides line up with TRBD2. J lost 1 base, V lost 5 bases, and 8 bases had no gene match. The CDR3 has 16 residues. Germline assignment: CDR1 SGHTA and CDR2 FQGNSA. DNA for the CDR3: TGTGCCAGCAGCGCCCGACTAGCGGGTTTATCCTACGAGCAGTACTTC. This sequence encodes CASSARLAGLSYEQYF.

The rearrangement uses TRBV7-2 and TRBJ2-3; maybe TRBD2 (5 bases). CDR1 and CDR2 from the germline V gene are SGHTA and FQGNSA. Between the trimmed V and J ends, which lost 2 bases and 4 bases, there was a span of 13 bases. This CDR3 is built from 15 residues. The CDR3 nucleotides are TGTGCCAGCAGCTTATCGGTAGCACTAGCAGATACGCAGTATTTT. Translation: CASSLSVALADTQYF. Full variable domain (remainder filled in from reference TRBV7-2 and TRBJ2-3): GAGVSQSPSNKVTEKGKDVELRCDPISGHTALYWYRQSLGQGLEFLIYFQGNSAPDKSGLPSDRFSAERTGGSVSTLTIQRTQQEDSAVYLCASSLSVALADTQYFGPGTRLTVL.

The chain joins TRBV7-2 to TRBJ2-1; TRBD2 matches at 16 bases. The germline CDR1 and CDR2 sequences are SGHTA and FQGNSA. The CDR3 has 16 residues. V lost 5 bases, J lost 5 bases, and 3 bases stayed unmatched. The CDR3 sequence is CASSLGLAGGDNEQFF. The CDR3 DNA reads TGTGCCAGCAGCCTGGGACTAGCGGGAGGGGACAATGAGCAGTTCTTC. The whole variable domain, filled in from reference TRBV7-2 and TRBJ2-1, reads GAGVSQSPSNKVTEKGKDVELRCDPISGHTALYWYRQSLGQGLEFLIYFQGNSAPDKSGLPSDRFSAERTGGSVSTLTIQRTQQEDSAVYLCASSLGLAGGDNEQFFGPGTRLTVL.